The 8 T cell receptor beta chains below were found in one sample sequenced in a study of T cell repertoires in cytomegalovirus infection. Using its own MiXCR run on the reads, TCRdb lists one record per CDR3 protein. The sample has about 150,000 distinct CDR3 sequences; around 24% are singletons. Sequenced: PBMCs. Receptors were obtained from a human donor in good health (CMV status not recorded). Some clones in this sample may be carry-over from other donors' samples.

The rearrangement uses TRBV5-4 and TRBJ2-7; D possibly matches TRBD1 or TRBD2 (6 bases each). The CDR3 is 13 amino acids. V lost 3 bases to trimming and J lost 7 bases, with 14 bases between them. Germline assignment: CDR1 SGHNT and CDR2 YYREEE (reference sequence). CDR3 region: CASSWGAHREQYF. CDR3 coding DNA: TGTGCCAGCAGCTGGGGGGCACACAGGGAGCAGTACTTC. Variable domain in full (rest from reference TRBV5-4 and TRBJ2-7): ETGVTQSPTHLIKTRGQQVTLRCSSQSGHNTVSWYQQALGQGPQFIFQYYREEENGRGNFPPRFSGLQFPNYSSELNVNALELDDSALYLCASSWGAHREQYFGPGTRLTVT.

This clonotype was detected a few times. The V gene is TRBV28, the J gene TRBJ1-4; 7 bases map to TRBD1. The CDR3 consists of 14 residues. Trimming cost V 6 bases and J 7 bases; bases outside gene matches: 8. CDR1 MDHEN and CDR2 SYDVKM come from the germline V gene. The CDR3 DNA reads TGTGCCAGCAGGCGGGCAGGGGGAGGTGAAAAACTGTTTTTT. Translated, it gives CASRRAGGGEKLFF.

This clonotype showed up many times. V and J are TRBV7-2 and TRBJ2-7, with TRBD1 matching over 7 bases. V was clipped by 1 base and J by 4 bases; unmatched bases: 4. The CDR3 loop spans 14 amino acids. Germline V gives CDR1 SGHTA, CDR2 FQGNSA. The CDR3 region is CASSLVGTVYEQYF. DNA of the CDR3: TGTGCCAGCAGCTTAGTCGGGACAGTATACGAGCAGTACTTC.

The J gene is TRBJ2-3, the V gene TRBV3-1, with 8 positions matching TRBD2. The germline CDR1 and CDR2 sequences are LGHDT and YNNKEL (reference sequence). With 4 bases clipped from V and 1 base from J, the junction kept 7 bases outside the gene matches. This CDR3 has 16 amino acids. In DNA form, the CDR3 reads TGTGCCAGCAGCCCGCAGGGGCGGGGGGGCACAGATACGCAGTATTTT. It translates to CASSPQGRGGTDTQYF.

This clonotype was seen a few times. V is TRBV29-1 and J is TRBJ2-7; D is uncertain. This CDR3 has 11 amino acids. Germline V gene lookup returns CDR1 SQVTM and CDR2 ANQGSEA. Trimming pared 5 bases from V and 7 bases from J, leaving 12 bases between. As DNA, the CDR3 is TGCAGCGTTCTTACCGACCTTGAGCAGTACTTC. Amino acids: CSVLTDLEQYF.

The chain has TRBV5-1 and TRBJ2-1, with 7 nucleotides matching TRBD2. V shed 7 bases, J shed 2 bases, and the junction held 18 bases outside the gene matches. Germline-derived CDR1 and CDR2 are SGHRS and YFSETQ. This CDR3 has 18 residues. The CDR3 here is CASRPGGGPLEAYNEQFF. The DNA of the CDR3 is TGCGCCAGCCGCCCCGGGGGAGGGCCGCTTGAGGCCTACAATGAGCAGTTCTTC.

V gene TRBV6-5 combines with J gene TRBJ2-5, with D tentatively TRBD2 (5 bases). The CDR3 is made up of 14 amino acids. Deletions cut 2 bases from V and 7 bases from J, with 14 bases between. Germline V lookup: CDR1 MNHEY, CDR2 SVGAGI. The DNA of the CDR3 is TGTGCCAGCAGTTACGATCTAGCCGAGGCGACCCAGTACTTC. This gives the protein CASSYDLAEATQYF.

The chain has TRBV12-3 or TRBV12-4 and TRBJ1-5, with unresolved D. This CDR3 has 15 residues. The V end was cut by 2 bases, the J end by 5 bases, with 13 bases between. The CDR3, as DNA: TGTGCCAGCAGTTTATCTGGGGTGGGCGATCAGCCCCAGCATTTT. It translates to CASSLSGVGDQPQHF.